The 15 T cell receptor beta chains below come from one sample, sequenced in a study of patients and donors after allogeneic stem cell transplantation. From the RT-PCR reads, TCRdb called clonotypes with MiXCR, one entry per CDR3 protein. The top ten hold 5% to 6.5% of the sample, which has about a million distinct CDR3 sequences, over 15% seen once. The sequenced sample was blood, either unsorted or a sorted T cell fraction (not recorded which). The receptors were sampled from a human donor who was either an allogeneic HSCT recipient or a stem cell or donor lymphocyte infusion donor (not recorded which). It is not recorded whose cells these are; they may come from a transplant donor.

This clonotype was observed a few times. The chain joins TRBV5-1 to TRBJ1-1; possible D gene TRBD1, 5 bases. V was shortened by 4 bases and J by 5 bases, with 12 bases between the two germline ends. This CDR3 has 13 residues. Germline loops: CDR1 SGHRS, CDR2 YFSETQ. In DNA form, the CDR3 reads TGCGCCAGCAGCCTCGGGACTGAGACTGAAGCTTTCTTT. Protein: CASSLGTETEAFF.

This clonotype has a handful of counts. The V and J genes are TRBV27 and TRBJ1-1; 10 nucleotides align to TRBD1. CDR1 is MNHEY and CDR2 is SMNVEV in the germline V gene (reference sequence). V shed 2 bases and J 4 bases; nucleotides not matched to a gene: 7. The CDR3 sequence is 16 residues long. This CDR3 is CASSLPPGDRGTEAFF. In nucleotides, the CDR3 is TGTGCCAGCAGTTTACCCCCGGGGGACAGGGGCACTGAAGCTTTCTTT.

This chain uses TRBV3-1 with TRBJ1-3, with a possible D match to TRBD1 (5 bases). Germline V gives CDR1 LGHDT, CDR2 YNNKEL (reference sequence). Trimming cost V 1 base and J 3 bases, with 10 bases left between them. This CDR3 contains 15 residues. Here the CDR3 reads CASSQGGAGGNTIYF. In DNA, the CDR3 is TGTGCCAGCAGCCAAGGAGGGGCGGGTGGAAACACCATATATTTT.

This clonotype was seen a handful of times. The chain couples TRBV5-1 to TRBJ2-1; 10 nucleotides align to TRBD1. The CDR3 is made up of 14 amino acids. Germline V gene lookup returns CDR1 SGHRS and CDR2 YFSETQ. J gave up 7 bases and V 5 bases, and 6 bases lay outside the gene matches. The CDR3 sequence is CASSFGQGVNEQFF. CDR3 coding DNA: TGCGCCAGCAGTTTCGGACAGGGGGTTAATGAGCAGTTCTTC.

V gene TRBV2 combines with J gene TRBJ2-4; no definite D call. The CDR3 is 15 residues long. V was trimmed by 7 bases and J by 0 bases, leaving 13 bases between them. CDR1 is SNHLY, CDR2 FYNNEI, per germline. The CDR3 sequence: CASTEKWLAKNIQYF. The CDR3, as DNA: TGTGCCAGCACCGAAAAGTGGCTAGCCAAAAACATTCAGTACTTC.

The V call is TRBV11-2, the J call TRBJ2-3, with 8 bases aligning to TRBD2. The CDR3 totals 16 residues. V shed 5 bases, J shed 0 bases, and the junction held 7 bases outside the gene matches. Germline assignment: CDR1 SGHAT and CDR2 FQNNGV. The CDR3 here is CASSLRGGRSTDTQYF. CDR3 in DNA: TGTGCCAGCAGCCTCCGGGGGGGCCGTAGCACAGATACGCAGTATTTT.

This clonotype was detected only a few times. This sequence joins TRBV20-1 and TRBJ1-4; D is perhaps TRBD1 (6 bases). Deletions cut 3 bases from V and 4 bases from J, with 15 bases between. Germline V gene sequence: CDR1 DFQATT, CDR2 SNEGSKA (reference sequence). This CDR3 has 15 residues. The CDR3 nucleotides are TGCAGTGCTAGGGGATACAGGGCGTTTAATGAAAAACTGTTTTTT. This codes for CSARGYRAFNEKLFF.

The rearrangement uses TRBV4-2 and TRBJ2-2, with 11 bases fitting TRBD2. The CDR3 has 18 residues. The germline V gene has CDR1 LGHNA and CDR2 YNFKEQ. Trimming cost V 5 bases and J 6 bases; bases outside gene matches: 14. DNA of the CDR3: TGTGCCAGCAGCGCTACCCCCTCGACTAGCGGGGTTTCCGGGGAGCTGTTTTTT. Its protein product is CASSATPSTSGVSGELFF.

J is TRBJ1-3 and V is TRBV10-3, with TRBD1 identical over 9 bases. Looked up from germline, CDR1 is ENHRY and CDR2 is SYGVKD. J was trimmed by 5 bases and V by 4 bases; bases with no gene match: 6. The CDR3 sequence is 15 residues long. CDR3 residues: CAISGGTGSRNTIYF. DNA of the CDR3: TGTGCCATCAGTGGTGGGACAGGGAGTCGAAACACCATATATTTT.

Only a few counts were recorded for this clonotype. The rearrangement uses TRBV29-1 and TRBJ1-1; the match to TRBD1 covers 9 bases. The V and J ends lost 8 bases and 1 base, in that order; junction bases with no gene match: 17. The CDR3 spans 17 residues. CDR1 is SQVTM and CDR2 is ANQGSEA in the germline V gene. The CDR3 DNA sequence: TGCAGCATTGGAGTGGACAGGGGATTTCTCCGGAACACTGAAGCTTTCTTT. Residues: CSIGVDRGFLRNTEAFF. The full variable domain, with the rest looked up from reference TRBV29-1 and TRBJ1-1, is SAVISQKPSRDICQRGTSLTIQCQVDSQVTMMFWYRQQPGQSLTLIATANQGSEATYESGFVIDKFPISRPNLTFSTLTVSNMSPEDSSIYLCSIGVDRGFLRNTEAFFGQGTRLTVV.

The V and J genes are TRBV5-8 and TRBJ2-1; 9 nucleotides match TRBD2. Germline lookup yields CDR1 SGHTS and CDR2 YDEGEE. This CDR3 has 17 amino acids. The ends lost 0 bases at V and 0 bases at J; junction bases unmatched: 4. This CDR3 is CASSLGLREGSYNEQFF. The DNA of the CDR3 is TGTGCCAGCAGCTTGGGTCTGCGGGAGGGCTCCTACAATGAGCAGTTCTTC.

This clonotype has a handful of counts. The chain employs TRBV4-3 and TRBJ2-1, with a possible D match to TRBD2 (7 bases). Deletions cut 0 bases from V and 11 bases from J, with 14 bases between. The CDR3 is 14 amino acids. Germline assignment: CDR1 LGHNA and CDR2 YSLEER. The CDR3 loop is CASSQDPGGPQQFF. DNA for the CDR3: TGCGCCAGCAGCCAAGACCCGGGGGGCCCCCAGCAGTTCTTC.

This clonotype came up a few times. The chain employs TRBV20-1 and TRBJ1-5, with D unresolved. The V end was cut by 0 bases, the J end by 7 bases, with 10 bases between. Germline CDR1 DFQATT, CDR2 SNEGSKA (reference sequence). The CDR3 runs 13 residues. CDR3 DNA sequence: TGCAGTGCTAGAGAGGGGTTGGAGCAGCCCCAGCATTTT. It translates to CSAREGLEQPQHF.

The rearrangement joins TRBV29-1 to TRBJ2-1; no clear D. V was trimmed by 6 bases and J by 5 bases, leaving 5 bases between them. This CDR3 is 10 amino acids long. Germline V gene sequence: CDR1 SQVTM, CDR2 ANQGSEA. CDR3 sequence reads: CSVRDNEQFF. The CDR3, as DNA: TGCAGCGTCCGGGACAATGAGCAGTTCTTC.

The chain couples TRBV18 to TRBJ2-1; D not certain. This CDR3 region has 13 residues. CDR1 and CDR2 (germline): KGHSH, LQKENI. With 2 bases removed from V and 6 bases from J, the gap between germline ends came to 8 bases. The CDR3 loop is CASSPGDFNEQFF. The DNA for the CDR3 is TGTGCCAGCTCACCAGGTGACTTCAATGAGCAGTTCTTC.